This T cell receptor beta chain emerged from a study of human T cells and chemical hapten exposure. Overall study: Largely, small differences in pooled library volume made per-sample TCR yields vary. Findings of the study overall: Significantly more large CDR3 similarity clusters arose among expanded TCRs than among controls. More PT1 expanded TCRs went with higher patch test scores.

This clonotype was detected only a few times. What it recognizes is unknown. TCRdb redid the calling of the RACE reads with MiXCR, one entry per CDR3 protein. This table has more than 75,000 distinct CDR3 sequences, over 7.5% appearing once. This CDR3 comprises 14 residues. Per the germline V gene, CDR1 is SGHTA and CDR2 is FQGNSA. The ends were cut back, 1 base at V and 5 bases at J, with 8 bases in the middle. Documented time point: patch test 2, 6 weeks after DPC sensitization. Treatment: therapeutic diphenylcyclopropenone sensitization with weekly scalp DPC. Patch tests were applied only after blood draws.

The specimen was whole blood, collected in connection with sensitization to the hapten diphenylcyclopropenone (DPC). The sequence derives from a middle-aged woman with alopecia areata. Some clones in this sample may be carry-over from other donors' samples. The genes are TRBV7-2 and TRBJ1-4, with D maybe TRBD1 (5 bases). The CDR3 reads CASSLGDGNEKLFF. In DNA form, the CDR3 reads TGTGCCAGCAGCTTAGGGGACGGAAATGAAAAACTGTTTTTT.